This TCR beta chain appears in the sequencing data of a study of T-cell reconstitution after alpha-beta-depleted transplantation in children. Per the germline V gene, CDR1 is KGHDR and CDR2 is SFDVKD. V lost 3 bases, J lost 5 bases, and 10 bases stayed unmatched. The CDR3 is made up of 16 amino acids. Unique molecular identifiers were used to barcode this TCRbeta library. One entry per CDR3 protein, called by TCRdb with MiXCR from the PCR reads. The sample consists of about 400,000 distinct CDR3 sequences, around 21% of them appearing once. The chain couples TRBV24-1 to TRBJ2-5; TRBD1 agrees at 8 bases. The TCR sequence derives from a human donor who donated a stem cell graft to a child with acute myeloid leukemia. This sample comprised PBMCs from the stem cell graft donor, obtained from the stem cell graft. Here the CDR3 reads CATSDRARGLGETQYF. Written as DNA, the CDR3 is TGTGCCACCAGTGATCGAGCCAGGGGGCTTGGCGAGACCCAGTACTTC.